These 18 T cell receptor beta chains were all obtained from the same sample, sequenced in a study of blood T cell repertoires in COVID-19. The protocol was immunoSEQ multiplex PCR, while the TCRdb copy is restricted to in-frame clones and leaves out a portion. Here the sample spans under 200,000 clones, about 88% being singletons. Sequencing was performed on peripheral blood. Every receptor here comes from a man aged 35 to 55 with acute or convalescent COVID-19.

Details on this clone: Other DNA sequences in the same sample also yield this CDR3. V is TRBV19 and J is TRBJ2-7; D is unresolved. V lost 0 bases to trimming and J lost 3 bases, with 6 bases between them. This CDR3 has 13 amino acids. Germline-derived CDR1 and CDR2 are LNHDA and SQIVND (reference sequence). This CDR3 is CASSIDGFYEQYF. The CDR3 DNA reads as TGTGCCAGTAGTATAGACGGTTTCTACGAGCAGTACTTC.

V and J are TRBV27 and TRBJ1-6; TRBD1 matches 9 bases. Germline CDR1 is MNHEY and CDR2 is SMNVEV (reference sequence). V was clipped by 5 bases and J by 9 bases; unmatched bases: 8. This CDR3 spans 15 amino acids. The CDR3 DNA follows: TGTGCCAGCAGTGAAACAGGGGGCGCCGGTTCACCCCTCCACTTT. Translation gives CASSETGGAGSPLHF.

The J gene is TRBJ2-7, the V gene TRBV28; no clear D. Germline V gene data show CDR1 as MDHEN and CDR2 as SYDVKM. CDR3 length: 13 amino acids. The germline V and J ends were trimmed by 2 bases and 0 bases, with 5 bases remaining between them. CDR3 loop: CASSLAGSYEQYF. The CDR3 DNA is TGTGCCAGCAGTTTAGCAGGCTCCTACGAGCAGTACTTC.

The chain combines TRBV19 with TRBJ2-1; D remains ambiguous. The V end lost 5 bases, the J end lost 4 bases, and 6 bases lay between the germline ends. From germline, CDR1 is LNHDA and CDR2 SQIVND (reference sequence). The CDR3 spans 12 residues. The CDR3 region is CASSVVYNEQFF. CDR3 sequence (DNA): TGTGCCAGTAGTGTAGTATACAATGAGCAGTTCTTC.

The rearrangement uses TRBV28 and TRBJ1-5; the D is unclear. Germline lookup yields CDR1 MDHEN and CDR2 SYDVKM. There are 14 residues in the CDR3. Trimming cost V 4 bases and J 9 bases, with 16 bases left between them. CDR3 in DNA: TGTGCCAGCAGTTCCAATGACGGGAGGAGGCCCCAGCATTTT. This encodes CASSSNDGRRPQHF.

The rearrangement uses TRBV6-5 and TRBJ2-6; possibly TRBD1 for D (6 bases). Trimming took off 2 bases at V and 4 bases at J, with 12 bases between the two ends. CDR1 and CDR2 (germline): MNHEY, SVGAGI. This CDR3 spans 16 amino acids. CDR3 region: CASSYTGRTGANVLTF. The DNA of the CDR3 is TGTGCCAGCAGTTACACAGGGCGAACCGGGGCCAACGTCCTGACTTTC.

This clone was seen once. This chain links TRBV6-5 with TRBJ1-2, with D perhaps TRBD1 (6 bases). This CDR3 has 11 residues. V lost 5 bases and J 10 bases, leaving 11 bases between the germline ends. CDR1 and CDR2 (germline): MNHEY, SVGAGI. CDR3 amino acids: CASSTRGDYTF. The CDR3 DNA reads as TGTGCCAGCAGTACCAGGGGTGACTACACCTTC.

This clone was detected only a few times. This rearrangement joins TRBV4-2 to TRBJ1-1; D call uncertain. Germline V gene data show CDR1 as LGHNA and CDR2 as YNFKEQ. This CDR3 region has 14 residues. V was shortened by 1 base and J by 0 bases, with 6 bases between the two germline ends. CDR3 sequence (DNA): TGTGCCAGCAGCCAAGTACTGATGAACACTGAAGCTTTCTTT. Encoded protein: CASSQVLMNTEAFF.

The rearrangement joins TRBV18 to TRBJ1-3, with D possibly TRBD1 on 6 matching bases. In germline, CDR1 is KGHSH, CDR2 LQKENI. The CDR3 is 15 residues long. Deletions cut 4 bases from V and 0 bases from J, with 10 bases between. CDR3 amino acids: CASSLDRSSGNTIYF. Here the CDR3 DNA reads TGTGCCAGCTCACTGGACAGAAGCTCTGGAAACACCATATATTTT. Together with reference TRBV18 and TRBJ1-3, the CDR3 gives the full variable domain: NAGVMQNPRHLVRRRGQEARLRCSPMKGHSHVYWYRQLPEEGLKFMVYLQKENIIDESGMPKERFSAEFPKEGPSILRIQQVVRGDSAAYFCASSLDRSSGNTIYFGEGSWLTVV.

The rearrangement uses TRBV3-1 (or the pseudogene TRBV3-2) and TRBJ2-3, with D perhaps matching TRBD2 (6 bases). The germline V gene has CDR1 LGHDT and CDR2 YNNKEL (reference sequence). CDR3 size: 16 residues. Trimming took 0 bases from V and 2 from J, leaving 12 bases between them. As DNA, the CDR3 is TGTGCCAGCAGCCAAGATTCGTGGGGACTCACAGATACGCAGTATTTT. Amino acid sequence: CASSQDSWGLTDTQYF.

This clone was counted many times. This chain uses TRBV20-1 with TRBJ2-7; perhaps TRBD1 as D (6 bases). Germline V gene sequence: CDR1 DFQATT, CDR2 SNEGSKA (reference sequence). This CDR3 region has 11 residues. The germline V and J ends were trimmed by 6 bases and 3 bases, with 9 bases remaining between them. The CDR3: CSAKQGYEQYF. The CDR3, as DNA: TGCAGTGCCAAACAGGGCTACGAGCAGTACTTC.

This chain links TRBV20-1 with TRBJ1-1; tentative D call: TRBD1 (6 bases). CDR1 DFQATT and CDR2 SNEGSKA come from the germline V gene (reference sequence). This CDR3 is 11 amino acids long. Trimming stripped 5 bases from V and 7 bases from J, with 11 bases between. CDR3 coding DNA: TGCAGTGCTCACAGGGTGAATGAAGCTTTCTTT. Its protein is CSAHRVNEAFF.

The chain joins TRBV10-2 to TRBJ1-6; 7 bases are a match to TRBD1. CDR1 and CDR2 from the germline V gene are WSHSY and SAAADI. Unmatched junction bases numbered 8, after V lost 6 bases and J lost 0 bases. The CDR3 is 17 amino acids. CDR3 bases: TGCGCCAGCAGCAAGACAGGGACGAGCTCCTATAATTCACCCCTCCACTTT. Translation gives CASSKTGTSSYNSPLHF.

The chain couples TRBV5-4 to TRBJ2-1, with 11 bases that match TRBD2. The J segment lost 0 bases and the V segment lost 0 bases, leaving 5 bases of the junction unmatched. This CDR3 is 18 amino acids long. Germline V gives CDR1 SGHNT, CDR2 YYREEE (reference sequence). The CDR3 coding sequence is TGTGCCAGCAGCTTGGGCGGTGGACTAGCGGGCTCCTACAATGAGCAGTTCTTC. Its protein product is CASSLGGGLAGSYNEQFF.

V is TRBV11-2 and J is TRBJ2-1, with 10 bases that match TRBD1. V trimming: 1 base; J trimming: 4 bases; junction bases outside the gene matches: 7. Germline assignment: CDR1 SGHAT and CDR2 FQNNGV. The CDR3 extends over 17 amino acids. As DNA, the CDR3 is TGTGCCAGCAGCTTAGTGGCGGGACAGGGGAGGTACAATGAGCAGTTCTTC. Encoded protein: CASSLVAGQGRYNEQFF.

CDR3 protein: CASSIKGSPYEQYF. In nucleotides, the CDR3 is TGTGCCAGTAGTATCAAGGGGTCCCCCTACGAGCAGTACTTC. This chain connects TRBV19 to TRBJ2-7, with D perhaps TRBD1 (5 bases). This CDR3 is built from 14 residues. Germline V CDR1 and CDR2: LNHDA, SQIVND (reference sequence). V lost 3 bases to trimming and J lost 2 bases, with 11 bases between them. Looking up the rest from reference TRBV19 and TRBJ2-7 gives the full variable domain: DGGITQSPKYLFRKEGQNVTLSCEQNLNHDAMYWYRQDPGQGLRLIYYSQIVNDFQKGDIAEGYSVSREKKESFPLTVTSAQKNPTAFYLCASSIKGSPYEQYFGPGTRLTVT.

V and J are TRBV9 and TRBJ1-2; D not resolved. This CDR3 is built from 13 residues. CDR1 SGDLS and CDR2 YYNGEE come from the germline V gene. The V and J ends lost 1 base and 4 bases respectively, with 8 bases between them. CDR3 in DNA: TGTGCCAGCAGCGTACGCGAGGGCTATGGCTACACCTTC. Its protein product is CASSVREGYGYTF.

The rearrangement joins TRBV5-6 to TRBJ2-5; D gene unclear. V lost 1 base and J lost 1, with 8 bases in between. The CDR3 totals 14 residues. Germline V gives CDR1 SGHDT, CDR2 YYEEEE. The CDR3, as DNA: TGTGCCAGCAGCTTGAAGGCAGGCCAAGAGACCCAGTACTTC. This translates into CASSLKAGQETQYF.